The 7 T cell receptor beta chains in this list originate from one sample, sequenced in a study of T-cell memory formation after mild COVID-19. One entry per CDR3 protein results from TCRdb running MiXCR on the 5' RACE reads. The table has about 410,000 distinct CDR3 sequences, around a quarter seen once. The sample was PBMCs or a T cell subset sorted from them (not recorded which). Receptors were obtained from an adult woman who had mild COVID-19 (a few samples of this study predate the infection). Cell type and time point are not known.

The gene calls are TRBV6-1 and TRBJ2-3; a possible D gene is TRBD2 (5 bases). Germline assignment: CDR1 MNHNS and CDR2 SASEGT. The CDR3 runs to 15 residues. The V end was cut by 3 bases, the J end by 3 bases, with 13 bases between. The CDR3 region has the DNA TGTGCCAGCAGTGACCGAGGGAGTACAACAGATACGCAGTATTTT. Protein product: CASSDRGSTTDTQYF.

The chain uses TRBV2 and TRBJ2-5; a possible D gene is TRBD2 (7 bases). V lost 9 bases, J lost 5 bases, and 10 bases lay in between. The CDR3 is made up of 11 amino acids. CDR1 and CDR2 from the germline V gene are SNHLY and FYNNEI. CDR3 DNA: TGTGCCAGTGCGGGGGCGGAGACCCAGTACTTC. It codes for CASAGAETQYF. Looking up the rest from reference TRBV2 and TRBJ2-5 gives the full variable domain: EPEVTQTPSHQVTQMGQEVILRCVPISNHLYFYWYRQILGQKVEFLVSFYNNEISEKSEIFDDQFSVERPDGSNFTLKIRSTKLEDSAMYFCASAGAETQYFGPGTRLLVL.

The rearrangement joins TRBV4-1 to TRBJ1-1, with 7 nucleotides matching TRBD1. The germline V gene has CDR1 MGHRA and CDR2 YSYEKL. Trimming removed 0 bases from V and 7 bases from J; junction bases left unmatched: 8. The CDR3 runs 15 residues. CDR3: CASSQDYRGSIEAFF. DNA for the CDR3: TGCGCCAGCAGCCAAGATTACAGGGGATCGATTGAAGCTTTCTTT.

The chain combines TRBV20-1 with TRBJ2-1, with 8 bases aligning to TRBD2. Looked up from germline, CDR1 is DFQATT and CDR2 is SNEGSKA (reference sequence). The CDR3 is 14 residues long. The CDR3 DNA sequence: TGCAGCCCATCCCCAGGTAGCGGGGACTTTGAGCAGTTCTTC. It translates to CSPSPGSGDFEQFF.

The V gene is TRBV12-3 or TRBV12-4, the J gene TRBJ2-1, with a tentative D call TRBD1 (6 bases). The length of the CDR3 is 15 residues. V lost 9 bases and J lost 9, with 24 bases in between. CDR3 sequence: CASTPVGGSHREQFF. The CDR3 DNA reads as TGTGCCAGTACCCCCGTAGGGGGTTCCCACCGTGAGCAGTTCTTC.

The chain has TRBV9 and TRBJ1-2; 10 bases agree with TRBD1. The J segment lost 8 bases and the V segment lost 1 base, leaving 5 bases of the junction unmatched. The germline V gene has CDR1 SGDLS and CDR2 YYNGEE. The CDR3 totals 14 residues. The CDR3 reads CASSVRTGGYGYTF. For the CDR3, the DNA is TGTGCCAGCAGCGTAAGGACAGGGGGATACGGCTACACCTTC.

This clonotype has more than one count but fewer than ten. The chain couples TRBV4-1 to TRBJ1-2; no clear D gene. The V gene lost 0 bases and the J gene lost 1 base, with 12 bases spanning the gap. Germline V gene lookup returns CDR1 MGHRA and CDR2 YSYEKL. This CDR3 has 16 amino acids. CDR3 sequence reads: CASSQDARTINYGYTF. Written as DNA, the CDR3 is TGCGCCAGCAGCCAAGACGCCAGGACGATTAACTATGGCTACACCTTC.